What follows are 5 T cell receptor beta chains derived from one specimen sequenced in a study of OX40 agonist ivuxolimab in advanced cancers. The receptor library was made with the immunoSEQ multiplex PCR assay. TCRdb provides this immuneACCESS table in a form limited to in-frame rearrangements. Some clones are lacking; in checked studies, under half of them reflect an unresolved V gene, and why the rest are absent is not known. Here the sample has 23,000 or so clones; about four fifths occur a single time. The ten most abundant clones make up 25% to 40% of the sample. The sequenced sample was CD4+ or CD8+ T cells sorted from blood, obtained in a trial of the OX40 agonist ivuxolimab. The receptors come from an adult with an advanced solid tumor such as melanoma, head and neck, liver or kidney cancer.

The chain carries TRBV13 and TRBJ2-1, with 10 positions matching TRBD2. CDR1 and CDR2 (germline): PRHDT, FYEKMQ (reference sequence). Unmatched junction bases numbered 5, after V lost 4 bases and J lost 2 bases. The CDR3 loop spans 16 amino acids. The CDR3 is CASSSSGGAAYNEQFF. In nucleotides, the CDR3 is TGTGCCAGCAGCTCCAGCGGGGGGGCCGCCTACAATGAGCAGTTCTTC.

The DNA for the CDR3 is TGTGCCAGCAGCCCCAGGGATCACTACGAGCAGTACTTC. This gives the protein CASSPRDHYEQYF. This chain uses TRBV14 with TRBJ2-7, with a weak D call TRBD1 (5 bases). CDR1 and CDR2 (germline): SGHDN, FVKESK. This CDR3 is 13 amino acids long. Trimming removed 4 bases at V and 3 bases at J, with 10 bases between.

The chain employs TRBV9 and TRBJ2-1, with TRBD1 matching 8 bases. V was clipped by 2 bases and J by 2 bases; unmatched bases: 6. The CDR3 length is 16 residues. Per the germline V gene, CDR1 is SGDLS and CDR2 is YYNGEE. The CDR3 region is CASSVTTGVAYNEQFF. The CDR3 DNA reads TGTGCCAGCAGCGTGACGACAGGGGTCGCCTACAATGAGCAGTTCTTC.

This clone was seen just once. J is TRBJ1-2 and V is TRBV7-9; unclear D gene. V lost 3 bases and J 4 bases, leaving 12 bases between the germline ends. Germline CDR1 SEHNR, CDR2 FQNEAQ (reference sequence). The CDR3 contains 14 residues. The CDR3 DNA reads TGTGCCAGCAGCTTTGTAGAAGGGATCTATGGCTACACCTTC. Protein sequence: CASSFVEGIYGYTF.

This sequence joins TRBV5-8 and TRBJ1-1; D not certain. Germline loops: CDR1 SGHTS, CDR2 YDEGEE. V lost 2 bases and J 6 bases, leaving 23 bases between the germline ends. This CDR3 has 17 amino acids. The CDR3 region is CASSFEPGTDLTPEAFF. In DNA, the CDR3 is TGTGCCAGCAGCTTTGAGCCAGGCACAGATTTAACTCCTGAAGCTTTCTTT.